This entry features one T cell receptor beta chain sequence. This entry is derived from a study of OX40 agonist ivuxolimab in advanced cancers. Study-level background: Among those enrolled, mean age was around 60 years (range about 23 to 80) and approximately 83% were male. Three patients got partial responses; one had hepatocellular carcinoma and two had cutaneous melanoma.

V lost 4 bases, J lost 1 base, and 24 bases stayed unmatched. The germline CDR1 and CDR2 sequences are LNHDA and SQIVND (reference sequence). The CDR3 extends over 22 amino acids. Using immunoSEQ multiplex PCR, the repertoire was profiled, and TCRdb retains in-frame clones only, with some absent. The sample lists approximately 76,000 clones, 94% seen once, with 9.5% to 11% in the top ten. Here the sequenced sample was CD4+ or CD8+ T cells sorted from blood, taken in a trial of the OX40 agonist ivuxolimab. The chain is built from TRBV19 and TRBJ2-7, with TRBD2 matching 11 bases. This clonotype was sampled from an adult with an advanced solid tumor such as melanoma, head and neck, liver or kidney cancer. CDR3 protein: CASSTHSGRGTENGFGSYEQYF. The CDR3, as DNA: TGTGCCAGTAGTACCCATAGCGGGAGGGGGACTGAGAATGGTTTTGGTTCCTACGAGCAGTACTTC.